These 18 T cell receptor beta chains were all obtained from the same sample, sequenced in a study of T cells in Graves' hyperthyroidism and ophthalmopathy. RNA transcripts served as the template for amplifying TCR beta CDR3 regions. HTBI primers were employed in a first-round RT-PCR of the TCR CDR3. TCRdb ran MiXCR on the multiplex PCR reads and lists one entry per CDR3 protein. In the table there are about 250,000 distinct CDR3 sequences, 22% of which are singletons. Sequencing was performed on blood. These receptor sequences come from a man aged 25 to 40 with Graves' ophthalmopathy.

This clonotype was observed at least ten times. The chain employs TRBV28 and TRBJ1-6; 9 bases match TRBD1. V gave up 2 bases and J gave up 10 bases; unmatched junction bases: 6. Per the germline V gene, CDR1 is MDHEN and CDR2 is SYDVKM. The CDR3 runs 15 residues. The CDR3 nucleotides read TGTGCCAGCAGTTTAGGGACAGGGCGGGGGTCACCCCTCCACTTT. Its protein product is CASSLGTGRGSPLHF.

The chain has TRBV12-3 or TRBV12-4 and TRBJ2-7; D is uncertain. The CDR3 has 14 amino acids. V shed 4 bases and J shed 3 bases, with 13 bases lying between them. In DNA, the CDR3 is TGTGCCAGCAGTTCTCAAGACATGTTCTACGAGCAGTACTTC. Translating gives CASSSQDMFYEQYF.

This clonotype was counted a few times. The chain joins TRBV2 to TRBJ2-7; TRBD2 might be the D (6 bases). The length of the CDR3 is 14 residues. V was clipped by 3 bases and J by 0 bases, with 9 bases between them. Per germline, CDR1 SNHLY and CDR2 FYNNEI. CDR3 nucleotides: TGTGCCAGCAGTGATCAGCGGGCCTCCTACGAGCAGTACTTC. Translated: CASSDQRASYEQYF.

This clonotype has a count of ten or more. The chain recombines TRBV18 with TRBJ2-1; possibly TRBD2 for D (5 bases). Germline V gene lookup returns CDR1 KGHSH and CDR2 LQKENI. The CDR3 runs 17 residues. V lost 0 bases and J 0 bases, leaving 12 bases between the germline ends. The CDR3 DNA is TGTGCCAGCTCACCACCGGGGTTCGGGAACTCCTACAATGAGCAGTTCTTC. Protein product: CASSPPGFGNSYNEQFF.

This clonotype was seen a handful of times. The chain links TRBV29-1 to TRBJ1-1; TRBD1 matches 11 bases. CDR3 length: 16 residues. With 6 bases clipped from V and 4 bases from J, the junction kept 13 bases outside the gene matches. Looked up from germline, CDR1 is SQVTM and CDR2 is ANQGSEA. CDR3 region: CSVQVPGQGGSTEAFF. The CDR3 nucleotides are TGCAGCGTCCAAGTCCCGGGACAGGGGGGGAGCACTGAAGCTTTCTTT. Full variable domain (rest looked up from reference TRBV29-1 and TRBJ1-1): SAVISQKPSRDICQRGTSLTIQCQVDSQVTMMFWYRQQPGQSLTLIATANQGSEATYESGFVIDKFPISRPNLTFSTLTVSNMSPEDSSIYLCSVQVPGQGGSTEAFFGQGTRLTVV.

This chain connects TRBV11-3 to TRBJ2-2; maybe TRBD2 (5 bases). The CDR3 length is 15 residues. The V and J ends lost 6 bases and 7 bases respectively, with 18 bases between them. From germline, CDR1 is SGHNT and CDR2 YENEEA. CDR3 DNA sequence: TGTGCCAGCAGGATAGAGGGAGACGTTGGCGGGGAGCTGTTTTTT. Its protein product is CASRIEGDVGGELFF.

There are a few counts of this clonotype. This sequence joins TRBV19 and TRBJ2-3; D unresolved. CDR3 length: 14 amino acids. The V end was cut by 1 base, the J end by 2 bases, with 7 bases between. In germline, CDR1 is LNHDA, CDR2 SQIVND (reference sequence). The CDR3 DNA reads TGTGCCAGTAGTATAGGCCCCTCCACAGATACGCAGTATTTT. Encoded protein: CASSIGPSTDTQYF.

The chain has TRBV6-1 and TRBJ2-5, with D perhaps being TRBD1 or TRBD2 (5 bases each). Per germline, CDR1 MNHNS and CDR2 SASEGT. V was pared by 5 bases and J by 5 bases, with 18 bases between. This CDR3 spans 15 amino acids. The CDR3: CASSPVGTSFETQYF. The CDR3 DNA reads as TGTGCCAGCAGTCCAGTGGGGACCTCGTTTGAGACCCAGTACTTC.

The chain recombines TRBV6-2 or TRBV6-3 with TRBJ2-3, with 11 nucleotides matching TRBD2. Germline CDR1 and CDR2: MNHEY and SVGEGT. V gave up 6 bases and J gave up 1 base; unmatched junction bases: 6. There are 16 residues in the CDR3. The CDR3 nucleotides are TGTGCCAGCAGCTCTCCGGGACTAGCGGGCACAGATACGCAGTATTTT. Protein sequence: CASSSPGLAGTDTQYF.

This clonotype occurred many times. V gene TRBV20-1 combines with J gene TRBJ1-2, with a tentative D call TRBD1 (5 bases). This CDR3 spans 17 amino acids. CDR1 and CDR2 from the germline V gene are DFQATT and SNEGSKA (reference sequence). Trimming pared 6 bases from V and 0 bases from J, leaving 23 bases between. The CDR3 loop reads CSANIRDRVSANYGYTF. The CDR3 region has the DNA TGCAGTGCGAACATCAGGGACCGTGTATCAGCTAACTATGGCTACACCTTC.

This clonotype was found many times. The V call is TRBV5-1, the J call TRBJ1-1; TRBD1 agrees at 7 bases. Per germline, CDR1 SGHRS and CDR2 YFSETQ. The V and J ends lost 6 bases and 2 bases, in that order; junction bases with no gene match: 7. The CDR3 has 14 amino acids. The CDR3 protein is CASTEQGRNTEAFF. In DNA form, the CDR3 reads TGCGCCAGCACGGAACAGGGGAGAAACACTGAAGCTTTCTTT.

The genes are TRBV11-2 and TRBJ2-7; no firm D call. Trimming cost V 6 bases and J 3 bases, with 9 bases left between them. CDR1 and CDR2 from the germline V gene are SGHAT and FQNNGV. The CDR3 is 12 residues long. The chain's CDR3 is CASRAPNYEQYF. The CDR3 nucleotides are TGTGCCAGCAGGGCTCCCAACTACGAGCAGTACTTC.

In this sample, this clonotype turned up many times. The chain joins TRBV5-1 to TRBJ2-2; D could derive from TRBD1 or TRBD2 (6 bases each). The V gene's germline CDR1 is SGHRS and CDR2 YFSETQ. Trimming pared 1 base from V and 1 base from J, leaving 11 bases between. This CDR3 spans 16 amino acids. The CDR3 DNA is TGCGCCAGCAGCTTGAGGGGGGCCGTGAACACCGGGGAGCTGTTTTTT. Translation: CASSLRGAVNTGELFF.

This clonotype was observed many times. V and J are TRBV11-2 and TRBJ2-5, with 12 bases fitting TRBD2. The CDR3 contains 19 residues. Germline V gene lookup returns CDR1 SGHAT and CDR2 FQNNGV. The V segment lost 1 base and the J segment 5 bases; nucleotides outside the gene matches: 14. The CDR3 DNA reads as TGTGCCAGCAGCTTAGGTCCTCTCTTCCTAGCGGGAGGGGTCGAGACCCAGTACTTC. Translation gives CASSLGPLFLAGGVETQYF.

This sequence joins TRBV5-1 and TRBJ1-2, with a weak D call TRBD1 (6 bases). The germline V gene has CDR1 SGHRS and CDR2 YFSETQ. The CDR3 has 14 amino acids. Between the trimmed V and J ends, which lost 0 bases and 1 base, there was a span of 7 bases. The CDR3 nucleotides read TGCGCCAGCAGCTTGGACAGGGTTAACTATGGCTACACCTTC. Protein sequence: CASSLDRVNYGYTF.

This clonotype was detected only a few times. The rearrangement uses TRBV19 and TRBJ1-2; D may be TRBD1 (5 bases). Germline V gene sequence: CDR1 LNHDA, CDR2 SQIVND (reference sequence). V was clipped by 9 bases and J by 0 bases, with 14 bases between them. The CDR3 is 14 residues long. The CDR3 sequence is CASQSSGSNYGYTF. CDR3 in DNA: TGTGCCAGCCAGTCTTCAGGGTCTAACTATGGCTACACCTTC.

This clonotype appeared many times. The chain recombines TRBV2 with TRBJ1-2, with D possibly TRBD1 on 5 matching bases. Per germline, CDR1 SNHLY and CDR2 FYNNEI. The CDR3 consists of 15 residues. V lost 6 bases and J lost 5, with 19 bases in between. CDR3 region: CASRPLTGAGYGYTF. Here the CDR3 DNA reads TGTGCCAGCAGACCCCTTACTGGGGCTGGATATGGCTACACCTTC.

The chain recombines TRBV7-6 with TRBJ2-2; D not certain. From germline, CDR1 is SGHVS and CDR2 FNYEAQ. V was clipped by 3 bases and J by 0 bases, with 11 bases between them. CDR3 length: 16 residues. The CDR3 sequence: CASSLQVFANTGELFF. CDR3 in DNA: TGTGCCAGCAGCTTGCAGGTGTTCGCGAACACCGGGGAGCTGTTTTTT.